This T cell receptor (beta chain) was sequenced for a study of T-cell reconstitution after alpha-beta-depleted transplantation in children. Broader study findings: From surviving recipient T cells and thymic progenitors came the high day-60 TCRbeta diversity observed in some patients. Reportedly, alpha-beta T cells present about two months post-transplant originated from several hundred expanded clones of graft origin. T-cell counts and diversity were attributed mostly to newly produced T cells one year after transplant.

On this clonotype itself: Its cognate antigen is unknown.

Unique molecular identifiers were used to barcode this TCRbeta library. TCRdb independently ran MiXCR on the PCR reads; one entry per CDR3 protein. Among 250,000 to 400,000 distinct CDR3 sequences listed, 20% to 30% were seen once. The CDR3 is 16 amino acids. Germline values: CDR1 SGHRS, CDR2 YFSETQ. Trimming took off 3 bases at V and 0 bases at J, with 16 bases between the two ends. This TCR came from a male patient aged 5 to 17 who had a stem cell transplant for acute lymphoblastic leukemia, so the T cells may come from the graft donor. The rearrangement uses TRBV5-1 and TRBJ2-7; D might be TRBD1 (6 bases). This sample comprised PBMCs, mostly from graft donor cells, obtained 180 days after TCRalphabeta/CD19-depleted stem cell transplant. CDR3 DNA: TGCGCCAGCAGCTCGAACAGGGCCCTTCGCTCCTACGAGCAGTACTTC. Its translation is CASSSNRALRSYEQYF.